This entry is about one T cell receptor beta chain. Its antigen is undetermined. This specimen belongs to a study of T cell responses to AZD1222 COVID-19 vaccine. Study-wide background: Second-dose schedules of about 4 or about 12 weeks were combined. The study, taken as a whole, reports: Spike-specific TCR breadth and depth both grew after two AZD1222 doses. CD4 TCRs covered the whole spike, strongest at regions 160-218 and 743-854. Donors were mostly white British, more females; clonal diversity possibly underestimated.

Only in-frame clones appear in the TCRdb table, and some are missing; sequencing was by immunoSEQ multiplex PCR. The sample shows about 57,000 clones, roughly 86% of them seen only once. Germline-derived CDR1 and CDR2 are SGHVS and FNYEAQ. The CDR3 consists of 13 residues. Trimming stripped 5 bases from V and 3 bases from J, with 8 bases between. The receptor was derived from an adult in good health. This chain joins TRBV7-6 and TRBJ1-5; D unclear. Material: peripheral blood, obtained on day 0 of AZD1222 vaccination. CDR3 in amino acids: CASSSSLNQPQHF. The DNA for the CDR3 is TGTGCCAGCAGCAGCAGTCTCAATCAGCCCCAGCATTTT.